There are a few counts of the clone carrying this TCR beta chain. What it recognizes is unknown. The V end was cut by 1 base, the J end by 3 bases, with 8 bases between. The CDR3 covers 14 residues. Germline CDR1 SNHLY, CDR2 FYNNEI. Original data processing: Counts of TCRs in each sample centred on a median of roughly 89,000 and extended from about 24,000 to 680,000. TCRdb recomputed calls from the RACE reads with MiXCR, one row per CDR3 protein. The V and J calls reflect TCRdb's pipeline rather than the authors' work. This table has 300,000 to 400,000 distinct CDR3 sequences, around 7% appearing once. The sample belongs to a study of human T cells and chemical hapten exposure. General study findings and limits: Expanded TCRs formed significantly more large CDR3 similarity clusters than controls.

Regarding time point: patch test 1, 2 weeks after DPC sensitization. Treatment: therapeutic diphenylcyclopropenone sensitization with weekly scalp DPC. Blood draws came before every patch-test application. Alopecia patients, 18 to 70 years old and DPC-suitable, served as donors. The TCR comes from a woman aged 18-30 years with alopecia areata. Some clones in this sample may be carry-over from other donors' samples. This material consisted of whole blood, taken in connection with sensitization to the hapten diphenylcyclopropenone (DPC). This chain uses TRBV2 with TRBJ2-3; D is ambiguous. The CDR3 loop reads CASSEGWGTDTQYF. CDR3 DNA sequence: TGTGCCAGCAGTGAAGGTTGGGGAACAGATACGCAGTATTTT.